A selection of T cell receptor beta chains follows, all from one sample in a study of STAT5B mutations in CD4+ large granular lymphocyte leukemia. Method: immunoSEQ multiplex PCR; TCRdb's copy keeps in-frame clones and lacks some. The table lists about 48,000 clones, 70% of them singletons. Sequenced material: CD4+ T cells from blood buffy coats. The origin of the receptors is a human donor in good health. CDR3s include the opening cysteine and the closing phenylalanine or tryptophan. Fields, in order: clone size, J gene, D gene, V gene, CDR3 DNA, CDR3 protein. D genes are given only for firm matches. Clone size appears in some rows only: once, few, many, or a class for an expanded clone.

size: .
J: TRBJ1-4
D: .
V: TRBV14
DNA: TGTGCCAGCAGCTTCGTGTTTAATGAAAAACTGTTTTTT
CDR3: CASSFVFNEKLFF

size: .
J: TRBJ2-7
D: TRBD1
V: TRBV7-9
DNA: TGTGCCAGCAGCTCACCGGGACAGGGTTCCTTGGAGCAGTACTTC
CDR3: CASSSPGQGSLEQYF

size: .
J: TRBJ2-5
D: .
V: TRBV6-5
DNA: TGTGCCAGCAGTTACGGGGCAGGGGAACAAGAGACCCAGTACTTC
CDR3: CASSYGAGEQETQYF

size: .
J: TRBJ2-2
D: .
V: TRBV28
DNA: TGTGCCAGCAGTTTATCCACCGGGGAGCTGTTTTTT
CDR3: CASSLSTGELFF

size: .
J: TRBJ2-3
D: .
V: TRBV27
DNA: TGTGCCAGCAGCCTAGGACAGAGCACAGATACGCAGTATTTT
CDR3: CASSLGQSTDTQYF

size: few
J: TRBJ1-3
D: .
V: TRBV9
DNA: TGTGCCAGCAGCCGAACTGGGCCCCTTCAGGACACCATATATTTT
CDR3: CASSRTGPLQDTIYF

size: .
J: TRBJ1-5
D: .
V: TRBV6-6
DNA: TGTGCCAGCATGCAGGGCGGTCAGCCCCAGCATTTT
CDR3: CASMQGGQPQHF

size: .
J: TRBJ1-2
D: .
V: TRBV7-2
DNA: TGTGCCAGCAGCACGACACCCTCGAATGGCTACACCTTC
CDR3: CASSTTPSNGYTF

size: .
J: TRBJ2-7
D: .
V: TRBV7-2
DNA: TGTGCCAGCAGCCAACTCCTGGGAGCCTGGTACGAGCAGTACTTC
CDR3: CASSQLLGAWYEQYF

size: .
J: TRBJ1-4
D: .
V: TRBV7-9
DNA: TGTGCCAGCAGCTTAACTTCTCATGAAAAACTGTTTTTT
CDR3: CASSLTSHEKLFF

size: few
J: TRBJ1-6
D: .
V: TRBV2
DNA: TGTGCCAGCAGTCGACAGAGCTCCTATAATTCACCCCTCCACTTT
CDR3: CASSRQSSYNSPLHF

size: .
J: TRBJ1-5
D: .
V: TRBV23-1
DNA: TGCGCCAGCGAAGAGGGGGTAGTTCAGCCCCAGCATTTT
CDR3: CASEEGVVQPQHF

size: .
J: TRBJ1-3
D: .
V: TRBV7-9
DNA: TGTGCCAGCAGCCCTGGGGCAGCGGCCACTGGAAACACCATATATTTT
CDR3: CASSPGAAATGNTIYF

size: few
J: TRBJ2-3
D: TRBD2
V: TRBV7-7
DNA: TGTGCTAGCAGCGGGGGGACCACAGATACGCAGTATTTT
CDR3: CASSGGTTDTQYF

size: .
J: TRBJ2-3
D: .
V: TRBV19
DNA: TGTGCCAGTAGTATAGATCACGGCAGGGATACGCAGTATTTT
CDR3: CASSIDHGRDTQYF

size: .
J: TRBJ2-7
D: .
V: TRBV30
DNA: TGTGCCTACCACCACCGGGGGCGCAACGAGCAGTACTTC
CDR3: CAYHHRGRNEQYF

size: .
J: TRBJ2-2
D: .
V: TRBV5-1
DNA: TGCGCCAGCAGGGGGCCCAACACCGGGGAGCTGTTTTTT
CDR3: CASRGPNTGELFF

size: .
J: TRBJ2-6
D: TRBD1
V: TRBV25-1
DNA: TGTGCCAGCAGTGAGATCGACAGGGCTGGGGCCAACGTCCTGACTTTC
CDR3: CASSEIDRAGANVLTF

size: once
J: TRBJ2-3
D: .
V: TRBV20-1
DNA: TGCGCGACTCTCGGCGATACGCAGTATTTT
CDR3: CATLGDTQYF

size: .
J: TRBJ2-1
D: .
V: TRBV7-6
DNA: TGTGCCAGCAGCTTGCGGGCCCCGGGGGTTATAGGCAATGAGCAGTTCTTC
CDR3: CASSLRAPGVIGNEQFF

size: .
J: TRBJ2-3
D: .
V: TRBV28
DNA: TGTGCCAGCAGTTGGGACACCACAGATACGCAGTATTTT
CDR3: CASSWDTTDTQYF

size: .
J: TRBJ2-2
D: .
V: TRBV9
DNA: TGTGCCAGCAGCGTAGAAATGGGGGCTAACACCGGGGAGCTGTTTTTT
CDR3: CASSVEMGANTGELFF

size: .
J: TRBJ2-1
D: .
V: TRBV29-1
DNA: TGCAGCGGGTCAGAGTACAATGAGCAGTTCTTC
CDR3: CSGSEYNEQFF

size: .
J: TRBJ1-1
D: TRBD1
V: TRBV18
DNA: TGTGCCAGCTCTATGACAGGGAGGACGAACACTGAAGCTTTCTTT
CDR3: CASSMTGRTNTEAFF

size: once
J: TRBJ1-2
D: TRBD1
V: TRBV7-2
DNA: TGTGCCAGCAGCGCTCAGACAGGGATAAACGGCGGCTACACCTTC
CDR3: CASSAQTGINGGYTF

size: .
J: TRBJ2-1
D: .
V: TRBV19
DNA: TGTGCCAGTAGGGTTAGACACGCCGACAATGAGCAGTTCTTC
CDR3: CASRVRHADNEQFF

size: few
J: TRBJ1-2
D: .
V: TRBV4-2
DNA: TGTGCCAGCAGCCACACGGGACATACTCGGGGCTACACCTTC
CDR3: CASSHTGHTRGYTF

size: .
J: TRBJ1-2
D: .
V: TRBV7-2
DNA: TGTGCCAGCAGCTTACTTGACGGATTCTATGGCTACACCTTC
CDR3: CASSLLDGFYGYTF

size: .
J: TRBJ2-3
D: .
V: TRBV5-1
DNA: TGCGCCAGCACCCAGGGGAGTAGCGGGAGCACAGATACGCAGTATTTT
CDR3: CASTQGSSGSTDTQYF

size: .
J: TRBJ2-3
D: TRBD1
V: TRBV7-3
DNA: TGTGCCAGCAGCCCAGACAGGGCCACAGATACGCAGTATTTT
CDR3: CASSPDRATDTQYF

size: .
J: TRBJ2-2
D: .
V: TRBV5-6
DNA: TGTGCCAGCAGCCCCGACGGAATCTGGAACACCGGGGAGCTGTTTTTT
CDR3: CASSPDGIWNTGELFF

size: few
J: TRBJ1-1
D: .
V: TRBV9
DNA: TGTGCCAGCAGCCCGACCTCAGGTAACACTGAAGCTTTCTTT
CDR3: CASSPTSGNTEAFF

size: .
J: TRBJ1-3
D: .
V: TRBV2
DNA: TGTGCCAGCAGGACCGACAGCTCTGGAAACACCATATATTTT
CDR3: CASRTDSSGNTIYF

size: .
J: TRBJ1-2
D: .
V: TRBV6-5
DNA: TGTGCCAGCAGTTCCAGGGTTTCGGGTGGCTACACCTTC
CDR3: CASSSRVSGGYTF

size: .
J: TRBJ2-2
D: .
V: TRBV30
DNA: TGTGCCTGGAGTGTTATAAGGGGGGCAGGGACCGGGGAGCTGTTTTTT
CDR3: CAWSVIRGAGTGELFF

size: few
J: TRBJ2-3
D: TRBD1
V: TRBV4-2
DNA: TGTGCCAGCAGCCAACAAACAGGGGGCCCACTATGGGATACGCAGTATTTT
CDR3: CASSQQTGGPLWDTQYF

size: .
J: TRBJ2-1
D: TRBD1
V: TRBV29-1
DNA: TGCAGCGTCCGACAGGGCGGTGTGAATGAGCAGTTCTTC
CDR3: CSVRQGGVNEQFF

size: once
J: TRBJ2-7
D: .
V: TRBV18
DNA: TGTGCCAGCTCACCCTCACAGGTAACCTACGAGCAGTACTTC
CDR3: CASSPSQVTYEQYF

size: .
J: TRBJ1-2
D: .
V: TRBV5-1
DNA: TGCGCCAGCAGCTTGGAGAGGGGGAAGGATGGCTACACCTTC
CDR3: CASSLERGKDGYTF

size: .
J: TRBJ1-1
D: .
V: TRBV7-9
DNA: TGTGCCAGCAGCTTTGGAAGGGGTTCTCGGTATGGCACTGAAGCTTTCTTT
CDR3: CASSFGRGSRYGTEAFF

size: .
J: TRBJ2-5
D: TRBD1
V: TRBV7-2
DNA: TGTGCCAGCAGCCCCGGACAGGGGAGGGGGGAGACCCAGTACTTC
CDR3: CASSPGQGRGETQYF

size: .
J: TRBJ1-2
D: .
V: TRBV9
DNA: TGTGCCAGCAGCTCCGGACAAGCAGCTAACTATGGCTACACCTTC
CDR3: CASSSGQAANYGYTF

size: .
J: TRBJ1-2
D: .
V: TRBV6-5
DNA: TGTGCCAGCAGTGGGGCCAATAACTATGGCTACACCTTC
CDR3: CASSGANNYGYTF

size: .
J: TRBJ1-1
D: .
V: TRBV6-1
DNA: TGTGCCAGCAGAGCCGACAGAATGAACACTGAAGCTTTCTTT
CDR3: CASRADRMNTEAFF

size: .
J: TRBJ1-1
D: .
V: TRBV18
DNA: TGTGCCAGCTCACCCTCATCTCAACAGGGTAGGGGTGAAGCTTTCTTT
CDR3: CASSPSSQQGRGEAFF

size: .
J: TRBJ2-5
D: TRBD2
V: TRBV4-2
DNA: TGTGCCAGCAGCCAAAGCGGGGGGGCCGTTGAAGAGACCCAGTACTTC
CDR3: CASSQSGGAVEETQYF

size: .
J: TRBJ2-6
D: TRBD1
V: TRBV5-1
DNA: TGCGCCAGCAGCCAACAGGGGGCTGGGGCCAACGTCCTGACTTTC
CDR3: CASSQQGAGANVLTF

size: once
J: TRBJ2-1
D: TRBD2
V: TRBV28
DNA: TGTGCCAGCAGTTTATTGCGGGGGGCCAACAATGAGCAGTTCTTC
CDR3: CASSLLRGANNEQFF

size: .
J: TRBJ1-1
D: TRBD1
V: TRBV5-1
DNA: TGCGCCAGCAACCAGGGGGACAGAGAAGATATCAACACTGAAGCTTTCTTT
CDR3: CASNQGDREDINTEAFF

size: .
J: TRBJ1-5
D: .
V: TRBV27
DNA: TGTGCCAGCAGTTTTCGAGGGGGAACTCAGCCCCAGCATTTT
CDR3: CASSFRGGTQPQHF

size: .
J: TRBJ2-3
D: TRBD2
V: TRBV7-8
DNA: TGTGCCAGCAGCTTAGGACTAGCGGGGGGGCTCGGCACAGATACGCAGTATTTT
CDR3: CASSLGLAGGLGTDTQYF

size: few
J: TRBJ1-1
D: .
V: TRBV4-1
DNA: TGCGCCAGCAGCCGAGAAGACGGGGTCAATTTCAAAGCTTTCTTT
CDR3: CASSREDGVNFKAFF

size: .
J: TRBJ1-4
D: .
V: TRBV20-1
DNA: TGCAGTGGACTTGGCGGTGAAAAACTGTTTTTC
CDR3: CSGLGGEKLFF

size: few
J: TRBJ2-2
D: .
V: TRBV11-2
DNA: TGTGCCAGCAGCTCCCAGGGGACAATCACCGGGGAGCTGTTTTTT
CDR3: CASSSQGTITGELFF

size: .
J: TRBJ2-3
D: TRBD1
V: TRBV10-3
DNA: TGTGCCATCAGTGGGGACAGCTTAAGCACAGATACGCAGTATTTT
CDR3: CAISGDSLSTDTQYF